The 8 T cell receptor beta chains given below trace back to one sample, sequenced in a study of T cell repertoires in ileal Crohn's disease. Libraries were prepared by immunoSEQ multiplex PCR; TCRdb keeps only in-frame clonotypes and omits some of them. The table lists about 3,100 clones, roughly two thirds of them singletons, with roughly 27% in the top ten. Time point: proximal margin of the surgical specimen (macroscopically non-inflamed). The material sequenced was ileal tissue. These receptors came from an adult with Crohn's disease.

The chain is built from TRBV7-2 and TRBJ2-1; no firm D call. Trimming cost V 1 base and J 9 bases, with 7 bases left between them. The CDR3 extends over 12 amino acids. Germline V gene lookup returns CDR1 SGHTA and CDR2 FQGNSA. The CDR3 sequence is CASSLDLGEQFF. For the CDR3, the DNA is TGTGCCAGCAGCTTAGATCTGGGTGAGCAGTTCTTC.

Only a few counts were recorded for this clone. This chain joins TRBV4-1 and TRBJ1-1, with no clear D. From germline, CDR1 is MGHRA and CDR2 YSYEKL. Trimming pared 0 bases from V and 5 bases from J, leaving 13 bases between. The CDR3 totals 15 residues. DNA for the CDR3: TGCGCCAGCAGCCAAGATGATTGGGGAGGGACTGAAGCTTTCTTT. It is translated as CASSQDDWGGTEAFF.

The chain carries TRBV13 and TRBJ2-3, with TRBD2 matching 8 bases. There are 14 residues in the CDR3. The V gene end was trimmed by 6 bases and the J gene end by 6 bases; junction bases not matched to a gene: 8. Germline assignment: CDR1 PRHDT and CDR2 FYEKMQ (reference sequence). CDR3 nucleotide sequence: TGTGCCAGCAGACCGGGACTAGATCAGGATACGCAGTATTTT. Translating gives CASRPGLDQDTQYF.

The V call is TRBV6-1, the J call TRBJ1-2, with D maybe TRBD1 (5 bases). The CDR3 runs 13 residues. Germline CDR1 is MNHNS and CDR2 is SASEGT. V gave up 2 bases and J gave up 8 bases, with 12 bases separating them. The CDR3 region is CASSEIRGAGYTF. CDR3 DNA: TGTGCCAGCAGTGAAATCCGTGGGGCCGGCTACACCTTC.

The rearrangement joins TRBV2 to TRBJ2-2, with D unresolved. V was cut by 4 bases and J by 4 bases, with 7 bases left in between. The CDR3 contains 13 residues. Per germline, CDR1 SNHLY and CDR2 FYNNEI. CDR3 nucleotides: TGTGCCAGCAGTGCAGTTAGCACCGGGGAGCTGTTTTTT. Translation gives CASSAVSTGELFF.

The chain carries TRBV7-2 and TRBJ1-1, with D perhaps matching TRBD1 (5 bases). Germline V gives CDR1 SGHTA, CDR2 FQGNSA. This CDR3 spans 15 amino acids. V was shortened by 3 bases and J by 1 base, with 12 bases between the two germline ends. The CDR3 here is CASSFSITGNTEAFF. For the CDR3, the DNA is TGTGCCAGCAGCTTTTCCATAACAGGGAACACTGAAGCTTTCTTT.

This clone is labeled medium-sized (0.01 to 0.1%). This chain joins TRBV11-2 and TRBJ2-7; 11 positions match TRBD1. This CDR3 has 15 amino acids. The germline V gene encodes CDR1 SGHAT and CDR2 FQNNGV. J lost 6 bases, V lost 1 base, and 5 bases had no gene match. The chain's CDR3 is CASSLGLGTGGEQYV. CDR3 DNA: TGTGCCAGCAGCTTAGGTTTAGGGACAGGGGGCGAGCAGTACGTC.

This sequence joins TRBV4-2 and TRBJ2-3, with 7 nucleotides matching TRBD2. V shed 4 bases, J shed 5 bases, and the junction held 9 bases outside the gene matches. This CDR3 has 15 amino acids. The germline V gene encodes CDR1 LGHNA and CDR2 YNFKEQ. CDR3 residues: CASSPASGTQDTQYF. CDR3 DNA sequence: TGTGCCAGCAGCCCAGCCAGCGGGACTCAAGATACGCAGTATTTT.